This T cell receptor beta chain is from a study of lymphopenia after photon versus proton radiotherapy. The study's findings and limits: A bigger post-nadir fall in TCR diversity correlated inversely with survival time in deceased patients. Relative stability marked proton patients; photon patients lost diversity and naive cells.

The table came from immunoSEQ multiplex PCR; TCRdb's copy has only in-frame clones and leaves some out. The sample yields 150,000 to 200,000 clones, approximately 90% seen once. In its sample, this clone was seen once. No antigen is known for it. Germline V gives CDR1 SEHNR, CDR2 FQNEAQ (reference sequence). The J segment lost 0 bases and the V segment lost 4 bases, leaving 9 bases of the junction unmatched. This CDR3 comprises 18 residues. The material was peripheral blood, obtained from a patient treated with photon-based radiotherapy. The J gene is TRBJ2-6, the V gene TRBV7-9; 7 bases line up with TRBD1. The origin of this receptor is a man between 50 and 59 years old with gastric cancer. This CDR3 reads CASSSPGQTLSGANVLTF. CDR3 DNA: TGTGCCAGCAGCTCACCGGGACAGACTCTCTCTGGGGCCAACGTCCTGACTTTC. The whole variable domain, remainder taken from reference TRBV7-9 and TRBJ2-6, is DTGVSQNPRHKITKRGQNVTFRCDPISEHNRLYWYRQTLGQGPEFLTYFQNEAQLEKSRLLSDRFSAERPKGSFSTLEIQRTEQGDSAMYLCASSSPGQTLSGANVLTFGAGSRLTVL.